This T cell receptor beta chain was recovered during a study of blood T cells in healthy people across ages. Study-level results: The study found TCR beta diversity correlated strongly with naive T cell percentage. There were more naive CD4+ cells and higher diversity in long-lived donors than in aged donors. Estimates of total diversity, which came from one million sequenced T cells, were considered to be underestimates.

At least 6 micrograms of total RNA were extracted per sample. A second 7 to 11 cycle PCR used barcoded and J-beta primers. Each CDR3 protein is one row after TCRdb ran MiXCR on the 5' RACE reads. Here the sample spans 1.5 million to 2 million distinct CDR3 sequences, roughly two fifths being singletons. This clonotype turned up a few times. What it recognizes is unknown. The sample consisted of blood. This receptor was identified in a human donor in good health.

The CDR3 sequence is CSEGRGYTF. CDR3 DNA sequence: TGCAGTGAGGGGCGGGGCTACACCTTC. The chain couples TRBV20-1 to TRBJ1-2; tentative D call: TRBD1 (5 bases). CDR1 is DFQATT and CDR2 is SNEGSKA in the germline V gene (reference sequence). The V gene lost 7 bases and the J gene lost 8 bases, with 8 bases spanning the gap. The CDR3 is 9 residues long.